One and the same sample provided the 27 T cell receptor beta chains below, sequenced in a study of blood T cell repertoires in COVID-19 (dated by TCRdb to about 2020). Library preparation used the immunoSEQ multiplex PCR assay. The table was pulled from immuneACCESS by TCRdb, which kept in-frame rearrangements only. Such tables lose some clones; where checked, under half of the loss comes from unresolved V genes, and the rest has no known cause. Present in this sample are around 250,000 clones, 70% to 90% of which were seen just once. Together, the top ten hold approximately 1.9% of the sample. The material sequenced was PBMCs or T cells enriched from blood (not recorded which). These receptors were taken from a woman between 45 and 65 years old who had recovered from COVID-19.

The chain carries TRBV27 and TRBJ1-1; 7 bases fit TRBD1. Germline-derived CDR1 and CDR2 are MNHEY and SMNVEV (reference sequence). V gave up 5 bases and J gave up 1 base; unmatched junction bases: 7. CDR3 length equals 15 residues. CDR3 sequence (DNA): TGTGCCAGCAGTCCGGGGACAGTTCCGAACACTGAAGCTTTCTTT. It specifies CASSPGTVPNTEAFF.

V usage is TRBV2 and J usage is TRBJ2-3; D remains unclear. This CDR3 is built from 16 residues. CDR1 and CDR2 from the germline V gene are SNHLY and FYNNEI. Trimming cost V 4 bases and J 2 bases, with 16 bases left between them. CDR3 amino acids: CASSVSSPYSTDTQYF. Written as DNA, the CDR3 is TGTGCCAGCAGTGTCAGTAGCCCCTACTCCACAGATACGCAGTATTTT.

This rearrangement joins TRBV11-2 to TRBJ1-3; 7 nucleotides match TRBD1. V was pared by 1 base and J by 1 base, with 7 bases of the junction left unmatched. The CDR3 consists of 17 residues. Per the germline V gene, CDR1 is SGHAT and CDR2 is FQNNGV. The CDR3, as DNA: TGTGCCAGCAGCTTAGTTTGGGGGGACAGATCTGGAAACACCATATATTTT. It is translated as CASSLVWGDRSGNTIYF. The entire variable domain, with the rest obtained from reference TRBV11-2 and TRBJ1-3, is as follows: EAGVAQSPRYKIIEKRQSVAFWCNPISGHATLYWYQQILGQGPKLLIQFQNNGVVDDSQLPKDRFSAERLKGVDSTLKIQPAKLEDSAVYLCASSLVWGDRSGNTIYFGEGSWLTVV.

This sequence joins TRBV7-9 and TRBJ2-7, with 9 bases matching TRBD1. CDR1 and CDR2 from the germline V gene are SEHNR and FQNEAQ (reference sequence). CDR3 length: 15 amino acids. V lost 2 bases and J lost 5; bases outside the gene matches: 7. The CDR3 DNA reads as TGTGCCAGCAGCTTAACGGGACAGGGAAATCACGAGCAGTACTTC. Protein sequence: CASSLTGQGNHEQYF.

This chain connects TRBV7-2 to TRBJ2-7; no definite D call. Trimming took 5 bases from V and 6 from J, leaving 20 bases between them. CDR1 is SGHTA, CDR2 FQGNSA, per germline. This CDR3 has 15 amino acids. DNA of the CDR3: TGTGCCAGCAGCCCCGGTGTCGCTGTCCCTGGCGAGCAGTACTTC. Translated: CASSPGVAVPGEQYF. Full variable domain (missing parts from reference TRBV7-2 and TRBJ2-7): GAGVSQSPSNKVTEKGKDVELRCDPISGHTALYWYRQSLGQGLEFLIYFQGNSAPDKSGLPSDRFSAERTGGSVSTLTIQRTQQEDSAVYLCASSPGVAVPGEQYFGPGTRLTVT.

The chain recombines TRBV9 with TRBJ1-4, with no clear D. Trimming removed 3 bases at V and 0 bases at J, with 12 bases between. The germline V gene encodes CDR1 SGDLS and CDR2 YYNGEE. The CDR3 sequence is 16 residues long. The CDR3 loop reads CASSGSRGATNEKLFF. CDR3 coding DNA: TGTGCCAGCAGCGGGTCTCGGGGTGCAACTAATGAAAAACTGTTTTTT.

CDR3 sequence (DNA): TGTGCCAGCAGTGAAGCTCCAGTTACAGGGCACTCTGGAAACACCATATATTTT. As protein: CASSEAPVTGHSGNTIYF. V usage is TRBV6-1 and J usage is TRBJ1-3; D is perhaps TRBD1 (6 bases). V lost 0 bases and J lost 0, with 15 bases in between. CDR1 and CDR2 from the germline V gene are MNHNS and SASEGT. CDR3 length equals 18 residues.

This chain uses TRBV5-1 with TRBJ1-1; D may be TRBD1 (5 bases). Per the germline V gene, CDR1 is SGHRS and CDR2 is YFSETQ. CDR3 size: 15 residues. The V and J ends lost 0 bases and 6 bases respectively, with 15 bases between them. In nucleotides, the CDR3 is TGCGCCAGCAGCTTGGCCCACGGGGGGAATGCTGAAGCTTTCTTT. This gives the protein CASSLAHGGNAEAFF.

V gene TRBV2 combines with J gene TRBJ1-6; 9 bases fit TRBD1. This CDR3 is built from 12 residues. CDR1 and CDR2 from the germline V gene are SNHLY and FYNNEI. The V and J ends lost 11 bases and 8 bases, in that order; junction bases with no gene match: 4. CDR3 sequence (DNA): TGTGCCTGGGGACAGGGAGATTCACCCCTCCACTTT. Translation gives CAWGQGDSPLHF. The full variable domain, in which reference TRBV2 and TRBJ1-6 provide the parts outside the CDR3, is EPEVTQTPSHQVTQMGQEVILRCVPISNHLYFYWYRQILGQKVEFLVSFYNNEISEKSEIFDDQFSVERPDGSNFTLKIRSTKLEDSAMYFCAWGQGDSPLHFGNGTRLTVT.

The CDR3 DNA follows: TGTGCCAGCAGTTTTGGGTTCGGGGGGGGCTTCTTAACCTACGAGCAGTACTTC. Translating it yields CASSFGFGGGFLTYEQYF. The J gene is TRBJ2-7, the V gene TRBV28; 8 bases are a match to TRBD2. The CDR3 is 18 residues long. CDR1 and CDR2 (germline): MDHEN, SYDVKM. V lost 3 bases and J lost 2; bases outside the gene matches: 15.

This clone was seen a few times. The rearrangement links TRBV9 to TRBJ2-7, with TRBD2 matching over 7 bases. The CDR3 is 14 residues long. Germline CDR1 SGDLS, CDR2 YYNGEE. V trimming: 0 bases; J trimming: 6 bases; junction bases outside the gene matches: 6. CDR3 coding DNA: TGTGCCAGCAGCGTAGAGCTAGCGGTTGGCGAGCAGTACTTC. This gives the protein CASSVELAVGEQYF.

The V gene is TRBV5-1, the J gene TRBJ2-1, with D tentatively TRBD2 (6 bases). This CDR3 is 15 amino acids long. The V end was cut by 3 bases, the J end by 10 bases, with 20 bases between. The germline V gene has CDR1 SGHRS and CDR2 YFSETQ. The CDR3 bases are TGCGCCAGCAGCTCCACGGGGGAGTTCAACCAGGAGCAGTTCTTC. It encodes CASSSTGEFNQEQFF.

The chain uses TRBV29-1 and TRBJ2-7, with 8 bases fitting TRBD2. The CDR3 has 14 residues. J lost 3 bases, V lost 5 bases, and 9 bases had no gene match. Per germline, CDR1 SQVTM and CDR2 ANQGSEA. The CDR3, as DNA: TGCAGCGTTCAAGGGCTAGCGGGTAGCTACGAGCAGTACTTC. Protein product: CSVQGLAGSYEQYF.

The chain combines TRBV28 with TRBJ2-1, with 9 bases that match TRBD2. This CDR3 is built from 16 residues. In germline, CDR1 is MDHEN, CDR2 SYDVKM. V trimming: 2 bases; J trimming: 8 bases; junction bases outside the gene matches: 10. CDR3 region: CASSLGGAGGLDEQFF. CDR3 in DNA: TGTGCCAGCAGTTTAGGAGGGGCGGGAGGGCTTGATGAGCAGTTCTTC.

The gene calls are TRBV19 and TRBJ1-6; 9 nucleotides align to TRBD1. With V trimmed by 5 bases and J by 2 bases, 7 bases remained unmatched. Germline V gives CDR1 LNHDA, CDR2 SQIVND (reference sequence). CDR3 length: 17 residues. The CDR3 loop is CASSYDRGTAYNSPLHF. In nucleotides, the CDR3 is TGTGCCAGTAGTTATGACAGGGGGACGGCCTATAATTCACCCCTCCACTTT.

The chain links TRBV12-5 to TRBJ1-5; TRBD1 might be the D (6 bases). Germline V gene data show CDR1 as LGHNT and CDR2 as FRNRAP. This CDR3 spans 16 amino acids. Trimming removed 0 bases from V and 6 bases from J, with 15 bases in between. CDR3 in amino acids: CASGLVLGARAQPQHF. The DNA of the CDR3 is TGTGCTAGTGGTTTGGTACTGGGGGCGCGGGCTCAGCCCCAGCATTTT.

This clone has a single count. The chain combines TRBV4-2 with TRBJ2-3; 7 positions agree with TRBD2. The CDR3 is 16 amino acids. V shed 4 bases, J shed 2 bases, and the junction held 9 bases outside the gene matches. In germline, CDR1 is LGHNA, CDR2 YNFKEQ. This CDR3 is CASSLLAGETTDTQYF. The CDR3 DNA is TGTGCCAGCAGCCTGTTGGCGGGAGAGACCACAGATACGCAGTATTTT.

This chain links TRBV7-9 with TRBJ1-4; 9 bases are shared with TRBD1. Germline V gene sequence: CDR1 SEHNR, CDR2 FQNEAQ (reference sequence). The V gene end was trimmed by 4 bases and the J gene end by 8 bases; junction bases not matched to a gene: 8. The CDR3 sequence is 15 residues long. In DNA, the CDR3 is TGTGCCAGCAGCTATCCGCGGGACAGGGAGGAAAAACTGTTTTTT. Its protein product is CASSYPRDREEKLFF.

The V and J genes are TRBV3-1 (or the pseudogene TRBV3-2) and TRBJ1-2; 8 bases line up with TRBD1. The CDR3 runs 14 residues. Trimming at V came to 6 bases and at J to 4 bases, leaving 7 bases not matched to a gene. The germline V gene has CDR1 LGHDT and CDR2 YNNKEL (reference sequence). This CDR3 reads CASSRDRSSYGYTF. The CDR3 DNA reads as TGTGCCAGCAGTCGGGACAGGTCATCCTATGGCTACACCTTC.

This clone was seen only once. The chain joins TRBV5-1 to TRBJ2-5; 12 bases are a match to TRBD1. The CDR3 totals 16 residues. V lost 5 bases to trimming and J lost 4 bases; unmatched junction nucleotides: 9. CDR1 SGHRS and CDR2 YFSETQ come from the germline V gene. The CDR3 DNA follows: TGCGCCAGCAGTCCAGCCGGGACAGGGGGCATAGAGACCCAGTACTTC. It codes for CASSPAGTGGIETQYF.

The chain links TRBV5-6 to TRBJ1-4; TRBD1 aligns across 7 bases. The CDR3 has 15 amino acids. The junction had 13 bases not matched to a gene; V was cut back by 6 bases and J by 8 bases. Germline CDR1 SGHDT, CDR2 YYEEEE. The CDR3 DNA is TGTGCCAGCATCCCGCAGGGGGATGAGGACGAAAAACTGTTTTTT. The encoded protein is CASIPQGDEDEKLFF.

The V call is TRBV2, the J call TRBJ2-1; D not resolved. V was pared by 3 bases and J by 4 bases, with 16 bases between. Germline V gives CDR1 SNHLY, CDR2 FYNNEI. There are 16 residues in the CDR3. The CDR3 DNA is TGTGCCAGCAGTGACCTTGCTAGTCCTTCATACAATGAGCAGTTCTTC. This encodes CASSDLASPSYNEQFF.

The genes are TRBV19 and TRBJ2-1; the match to TRBD2 covers 9 bases. The junction had 5 bases not matched to a gene; V was cut back by 2 bases and J by 6 bases. The CDR3 covers 15 residues. Germline-derived CDR1 and CDR2 are LNHDA and SQIVND (reference sequence). The CDR3 sequence is CASSIPSGTRNEQFF. CDR3 coding DNA: TGTGCCAGTAGTATACCTAGCGGGACACGCAATGAGCAGTTCTTC.

This chain joins TRBV28 and TRBJ2-2, with D unclear. This CDR3 comprises 14 residues. CDR1 MDHEN and CDR2 SYDVKM come from the germline V gene. Trimming left V 2 bases short and J 6 bases short, with 10 bases between. CDR3 in DNA: TGTGCCAGCAGTTTAGGTCCGGGTGCCGGGGAGCTGTTTTTT. This translates into CASSLGPGAGELFF.

This chain joins TRBV7-2 and TRBJ2-7; D possibly corresponds to TRBD1 (6 bases). The germline CDR1 and CDR2 sequences are SGHTA and FQGNSA. Trimming took 4 bases from V and 2 from J, leaving 9 bases between them. CDR3 length equals 13 residues. Written as DNA, the CDR3 is TGTGCCAGCAGCTGGGACATAACCTACGAGCAGTACTTC. It encodes CASSWDITYEQYF.

The J gene is TRBJ1-2, the V gene TRBV6-1; the match to TRBD1 covers 8 bases. V lost 3 bases, J lost 2 bases, and 2 bases stayed unmatched. This CDR3 is built from 14 residues. The germline CDR1 and CDR2 sequences are MNHNS and SASEGT. CDR3 sequence (DNA): TGTGCCAGCAGTGAGCAGGGGGCCAACTATGGCTACACCTTC. It is translated as CASSEQGANYGYTF.

The rearrangement joins TRBV2 to TRBJ2-1; 14 nucleotides align to TRBD2. The V gene's germline CDR1 is SNHLY and CDR2 FYNNEI. With V trimmed by 1 base and J by 15 bases, 5 bases remained unmatched. The CDR3 is made up of 14 amino acids. The CDR3 sequence: CASSEGLAGGPGFF. The CDR3 DNA follows: TGTGCCAGCAGTGAAGGACTAGCGGGAGGGCCGGGGTTCTTC.